This entry lists 22 T cell receptor beta chains sequenced from one sample in a study of T cell responses to AZD1222 COVID-19 vaccine. Here immunoSEQ multiplex PCR was the method, and the copy in TCRdb shows in-frame clones only, minus some. The sample lists about 150,000 clones, 80% to 90% occurring once. The input for sequencing was peripheral blood, taken on day 0 of MenACWY control vaccination. The receptor source for this set is an adult in good health.

The genes are TRBV12-5 and TRBJ1-6, with unresolved D. Trimming took off 2 bases at V and 9 bases at J, with 5 bases between the two ends. This CDR3 is built from 12 residues. CDR1 and CDR2 from the germline V gene are LGHNT and FRNRAP. DNA of the CDR3: TGTGCTAGTGGTTTGAGTGGTTCACCCCTCCACTTT. It encodes CASGLSGSPLHF.

This clone occurred a few times. The chain employs TRBV11-3 and TRBJ1-2, with 10 bases that match TRBD1. CDR1 is SGHNT and CDR2 is YENEEA in the germline V gene. The CDR3 extends over 18 amino acids. V lost 2 bases to trimming and J lost 0 bases; unmatched junction nucleotides: 9. Written as DNA, the CDR3 is TGTGCCAGCAGCTTATCAGCGGGACAGGGGAGTGCTAACTATGGCTACACCTTC. It is translated as CASSLSAGQGSANYGYTF.

This clone showed up just a few times. The rearrangement links TRBV6-1 to TRBJ2-7, with 9 positions matching TRBD2. The CDR3 has 14 amino acids. The germline V gene has CDR1 MNHNS and CDR2 SASEGT. J lost 7 bases, V lost 2 bases, and 6 bases had no gene match. Here the CDR3 DNA reads TGTGCCAGCAGTGAATTGTCTAGCGGGGCTGAGCAGTACGTC. Protein sequence: CASSELSSGAEQYV.

The CDR3 nucleotides read TGTGCCAGCAGTTTAATGGGACAGATAACCGGGGAGCTGTTTTTT. Translated: CASSLMGQITGELFF. V gene TRBV27 combines with J gene TRBJ2-2; the match to TRBD1 covers 7 bases. V shed 2 bases and J 5 bases; nucleotides not matched to a gene: 5. The CDR3 is 15 residues long. The germline CDR1 and CDR2 sequences are MNHEY and SMNVEV (reference sequence).

The chain joins TRBV4-1 to TRBJ2-5; 8 bases map to TRBD1. This CDR3 has 14 residues. CDR1 and CDR2 (germline): MGHRA, YSYEKL. With V trimmed by 5 bases and J by 5 bases, 7 bases remained unmatched. CDR3 DNA sequence: TGCGCCAGCAGCTACCGACAGGGGTACGAGACCCAGTACTTC. Amino acids: CASSYRQGYETQYF.

The chain has TRBV7-2 and TRBJ2-3; D unresolved. The V and J ends lost 5 bases and 7 bases respectively, with 13 bases between them. This CDR3 region has 13 residues. The germline V gene encodes CDR1 SGHTA and CDR2 FQGNSA. The CDR3 DNA is TGTGCCAGCAGCCAGGTTCGCACGAATACGCAGTATTTT. This encodes CASSQVRTNTQYF. Based on the CDR3 plus reference TRBV7-2 and TRBJ2-3, the full variable domain is GAGVSQSPSNKVTEKGKDVELRCDPISGHTALYWYRQSLGQGLEFLIYFQGNSAPDKSGLPSDRFSAERTGGSVSTLTIQRTQQEDSAVYLCASSQVRTNTQYFGPGTRLTVL.

This sequence joins TRBV7-8 and TRBJ1-2, with D uncertain. The CDR3 has 15 residues. Trimming removed 1 base at V and 2 bases at J, with 11 bases between. CDR1 and CDR2 from the germline V gene are SGHVS and FQNEAQ. CDR3 amino acids: CASSLVVRENYGYTF. For the CDR3, the DNA is TGTGCCAGCAGCTTAGTTGTGAGGGAGAACTATGGCTACACCTTC.

The CDR3 sequence: CASSTGTYNEQFF. CDR3 coding DNA: TGTGCCAGCAGTACCGGGACTTACAATGAGCAGTTCTTC. This chain joins TRBV27 and TRBJ2-1, with D maybe TRBD2 (6 bases). The germline CDR1 and CDR2 sequences are MNHEY and SMNVEV (reference sequence). CDR3 length equals 13 residues. V was trimmed by 5 bases and J by 4 bases, leaving 9 bases between them.

This clone has more than one count but fewer than ten. The rearrangement joins TRBV5-1 to TRBJ1-5; D gene unclear. This CDR3 is built from 14 residues. Trimming cost V 8 bases and J 2 bases, with 14 bases left between them. The germline V gene encodes CDR1 SGHRS and CDR2 YFSETQ. The CDR3 region is CARGAGDGNQPQHF. The CDR3 DNA reads as TGCGCCAGGGGCGCTGGGGATGGCAATCAGCCCCAGCATTTT. Full variable domain (missing parts from reference TRBV5-1 and TRBJ1-5): KAGVTQTPRYLIKTRGQQVTLSCSPISGHRSVSWYQQTPGQGLQFLFEYFSETQRNKGNFPGRFSGRQFSNSRSEMNVSTLELGDSALYLCARGAGDGNQPQHFGDGTRLSIL.

This clone occurred once. The chain is built from TRBV2 and TRBJ1-2; maybe TRBD1 (5 bases). Per the germline V gene, CDR1 is SNHLY and CDR2 is FYNNEI. V was pared by 7 bases and J by 6 bases, with 30 bases between. The CDR3 spans 18 residues. CDR3 amino acids: CASIEGGAVGFRLNGYTF. The CDR3 nucleotides read TGTGCCAGCATAGAGGGAGGGGCAGTGGGGTTCAGGTTAAATGGCTACACCTTC.

The rearrangement joins TRBV19 to TRBJ1-1, with unresolved D. The V end was cut by 4 bases, the J end by 1 base, with 10 bases between. The CDR3 contains 14 residues. Germline CDR1 LNHDA, CDR2 SQIVND (reference sequence). The CDR3 region has the DNA TGTGCCAGTAGTAACCGGCCGCCGAACACTGAAGCTTTCTTT. Its protein is CASSNRPPNTEAFF.

The chain has TRBV6-1 and TRBJ1-3; D unresolved. Germline V gene lookup returns CDR1 MNHNS and CDR2 SASEGT. CDR3 length equals 14 residues. V lost 0 bases and J 4 bases, leaving 7 bases between the germline ends. The CDR3: CASSEAPRGNTIYF. The CDR3 nucleotides read TGTGCCAGCAGTGAAGCCCCCAGAGGAAACACCATATATTTT.

This chain uses TRBV7-2 with TRBJ2-2, with 8 bases matching TRBD2. The CDR3 runs to 16 residues. Trimming removed 1 base from V and 4 bases from J; junction bases left unmatched: 5. The germline V gene encodes CDR1 SGHTA and CDR2 FQGNSA. CDR3 DNA: TGTGCCAGCAGCTTAGGAACGGGAGGGCGCACCGGGGAGCTGTTTTTT. Encoded protein: CASSLGTGGRTGELFF. Full variable domain (outside the CDR3, taken from reference TRBV7-2 and TRBJ2-2): GAGVSQSPSNKVTEKGKDVELRCDPISGHTALYWYRQSLGQGLEFLIYFQGNSAPDKSGLPSDRFSAERTGGSVSTLTIQRTQQEDSAVYLCASSLGTGGRTGELFFGEGSRLTVL.

The gene calls are TRBV7-9 and TRBJ1-3; 7 bases line up with TRBD1. The CDR3 has 15 residues. Trimming took 5 bases from V and 4 from J; bases not matched to a gene: 8. Germline-derived CDR1 and CDR2 are SEHNR and FQNEAQ (reference sequence). The CDR3 sequence: CASSPAGGRGNTIYF. The CDR3 bases are TGTGCCAGCAGCCCCGCAGGGGGGCGAGGAAACACCATATATTTT.

J is TRBJ2-1 and V is TRBV9; 9 positions match TRBD1. The CDR3 runs 14 residues. The germline V gene encodes CDR1 SGDLS and CDR2 YYNGEE. V was pared by 3 bases and J by 10 bases, with 8 bases of the junction left unmatched. CDR3 DNA sequence: TGTGCCAGCAGCGCCGGGACAGGGAATAGGGAGCAGTTCTTC. Protein: CASSAGTGNREQFF.

The chain uses TRBV28 and TRBJ1-1, with 7 bases fitting TRBD1. The CDR3 length is 15 residues. The trim removed 8 bases at V and 1 base at J, leaving 10 bases unmatched. Germline V lookup: CDR1 MDHEN, CDR2 SYDVKM. The CDR3 loop reads CASYSQGRTNTEAFF. CDR3 DNA sequence: TGTGCCAGCTACTCACAGGGGCGAACGAACACTGAAGCTTTCTTT.

The chain combines TRBV5-5 with TRBJ1-2; D is uncertain. The CDR3 covers 14 residues. The V and J ends lost 4 bases and 7 bases respectively, with 17 bases between them. The germline V gene has CDR1 SGHKS and CDR2 YYEKEE (reference sequence). CDR3 DNA: TGTGCCAGCAGCCCTAATGCCCTAAAGGGTGGCTACACCTTC. Amino acid sequence: CASSPNALKGGYTF. The whole variable domain, filled in from reference TRBV5-5 and TRBJ1-2, reads DAGVTQSPTHLIKTRGQQVTLRCSPISGHKSVSWYQQVLGQGPQFIFQYYEKEERGRGNFPDRFSARQFPNYSSELNVNALLLGDSALYLCASSPNALKGGYTFGSGTRLTVV.

The count of this clone is one. This chain links TRBV7-3 with TRBJ2-2; D call uncertain. V shed 1 base and J shed 0 bases, with 9 bases lying between them. The length of the CDR3 is 16 residues. Germline V gene data show CDR1 as SGHTA and CDR2 as FQGTGA. CDR3 residues: CASSLKASSNTGELFF. The CDR3 bases are TGTGCCAGCAGCTTAAAGGCCAGCTCGAACACCGGGGAGCTGTTTTTT.

V is TRBV24-1 and J is TRBJ2-1, with D tentatively TRBD2 (6 bases). The V end lost 3 bases, the J end lost 8 bases, and 10 bases lay between the germline ends. This CDR3 has 13 residues. The germline V gene has CDR1 KGHDR and CDR2 SFDVKD. The CDR3: CATSDTTRYEQFF. In DNA form, the CDR3 reads TGTGCCACCAGTGATACGACTAGATATGAGCAGTTCTTC.

CDR3 in amino acids: CATSGAGRGIYGYTF. In nucleotides, the CDR3 is TGTGCCACCAGTGGGGCGGGCAGAGGAATCTATGGCTACACCTTC. The rearrangement joins TRBV24-1 to TRBJ1-2; no reliable D call. Between the trimmed V and J ends, which lost 5 bases and 4 bases, there was a span of 16 bases. Germline CDR1 is KGHDR and CDR2 is SFDVKD. The CDR3 runs to 15 residues.

The chain carries TRBV6-5 and TRBJ1-2; tentatively, D is TRBD1 (5 bases). V was trimmed by 6 bases and J by 8 bases, leaving 13 bases between them. This CDR3 comprises 12 residues. CDR1 is MNHEY, CDR2 SVGAGI, per germline. The CDR3: CASRSRAGGYTF. In DNA, the CDR3 is TGTGCCAGCAGGAGCAGGGCCGGAGGCTACACCTTC.

J is TRBJ1-3 and V is TRBV5-8; D possibly corresponds to TRBD1 (6 bases). Germline V gene data show CDR1 as SGHTS and CDR2 as YDEGEE. Trimming cost V 2 bases and J 2 bases, with 8 bases left between them. The CDR3 extends over 14 amino acids. CDR3 protein: CASSFTGTGNTIYF. CDR3 in DNA: TGTGCCAGCAGCTTTACAGGGACTGGAAACACCATATATTTT. Full variable domain (rest looked up from reference TRBV5-8 and TRBJ1-3): EAGVTQSPTHLIKTRGQQATLRCSPISGHTSVYWYQQALGLGLQFLLWYDEGEERNRGNFPPRFSGRQFPNYSSELNVNALELEDSALYLCASSFTGTGNTIYFGEGSWLTVV.